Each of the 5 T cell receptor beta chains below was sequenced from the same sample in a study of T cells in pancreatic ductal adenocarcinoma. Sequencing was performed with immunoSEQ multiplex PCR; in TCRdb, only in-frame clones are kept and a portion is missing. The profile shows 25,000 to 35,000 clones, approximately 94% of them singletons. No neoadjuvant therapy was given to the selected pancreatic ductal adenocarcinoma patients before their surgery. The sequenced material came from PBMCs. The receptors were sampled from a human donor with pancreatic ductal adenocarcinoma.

CDR3 in DNA: TGTGCCAGCAGCTCGCTTAGCGGGAGGGTCGATGAGCAGTTCTTC. Its translation is CASSSLSGRVDEQFF. The chain carries TRBV11-2 and TRBJ2-1, with TRBD2 matching 11 bases. This CDR3 comprises 15 residues. CDR1 is SGHAT and CDR2 is FQNNGV in the germline V gene. The J segment lost 8 bases and the V segment lost 4 bases, leaving 7 bases of the junction unmatched.

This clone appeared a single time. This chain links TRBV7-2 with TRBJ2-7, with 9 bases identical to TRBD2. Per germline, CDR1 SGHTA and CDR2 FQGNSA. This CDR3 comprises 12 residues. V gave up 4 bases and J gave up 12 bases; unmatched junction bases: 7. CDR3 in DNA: TGTGCCAGCAGCTCCCGTAGCGGGAGTCCGTACTTC. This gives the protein CASSSRSGSPYF.

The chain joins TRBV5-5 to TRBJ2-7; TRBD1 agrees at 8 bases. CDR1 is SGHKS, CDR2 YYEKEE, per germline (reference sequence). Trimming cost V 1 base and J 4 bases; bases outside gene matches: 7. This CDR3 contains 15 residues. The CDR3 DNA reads TGTGCCAGCAGCTTGACCGGGACAGGATTATACGAGCAGTACTTC. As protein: CASSLTGTGLYEQYF.

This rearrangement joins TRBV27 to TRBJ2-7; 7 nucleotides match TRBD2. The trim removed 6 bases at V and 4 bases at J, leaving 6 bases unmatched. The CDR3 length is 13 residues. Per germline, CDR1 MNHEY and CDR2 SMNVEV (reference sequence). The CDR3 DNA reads TGTGCCAGCAGGTTGGGAGGGAGGTACGAGCAGTACTTC. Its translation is CASRLGGRYEQYF.

The CDR3 DNA reads TGTGCCAGCAGCTTAGTAGAGGGCTCGCGAGACACTGAAGCTTTCTTT. Translation gives CASSLVEGSRDTEAFF. The chain joins TRBV7-9 to TRBJ1-1; D remains unclear. Germline V gene lookup returns CDR1 SEHNR and CDR2 FQNEAQ (reference sequence). V was clipped by 1 base and J by 3 bases, with 15 bases between them. CDR3 size: 16 residues.